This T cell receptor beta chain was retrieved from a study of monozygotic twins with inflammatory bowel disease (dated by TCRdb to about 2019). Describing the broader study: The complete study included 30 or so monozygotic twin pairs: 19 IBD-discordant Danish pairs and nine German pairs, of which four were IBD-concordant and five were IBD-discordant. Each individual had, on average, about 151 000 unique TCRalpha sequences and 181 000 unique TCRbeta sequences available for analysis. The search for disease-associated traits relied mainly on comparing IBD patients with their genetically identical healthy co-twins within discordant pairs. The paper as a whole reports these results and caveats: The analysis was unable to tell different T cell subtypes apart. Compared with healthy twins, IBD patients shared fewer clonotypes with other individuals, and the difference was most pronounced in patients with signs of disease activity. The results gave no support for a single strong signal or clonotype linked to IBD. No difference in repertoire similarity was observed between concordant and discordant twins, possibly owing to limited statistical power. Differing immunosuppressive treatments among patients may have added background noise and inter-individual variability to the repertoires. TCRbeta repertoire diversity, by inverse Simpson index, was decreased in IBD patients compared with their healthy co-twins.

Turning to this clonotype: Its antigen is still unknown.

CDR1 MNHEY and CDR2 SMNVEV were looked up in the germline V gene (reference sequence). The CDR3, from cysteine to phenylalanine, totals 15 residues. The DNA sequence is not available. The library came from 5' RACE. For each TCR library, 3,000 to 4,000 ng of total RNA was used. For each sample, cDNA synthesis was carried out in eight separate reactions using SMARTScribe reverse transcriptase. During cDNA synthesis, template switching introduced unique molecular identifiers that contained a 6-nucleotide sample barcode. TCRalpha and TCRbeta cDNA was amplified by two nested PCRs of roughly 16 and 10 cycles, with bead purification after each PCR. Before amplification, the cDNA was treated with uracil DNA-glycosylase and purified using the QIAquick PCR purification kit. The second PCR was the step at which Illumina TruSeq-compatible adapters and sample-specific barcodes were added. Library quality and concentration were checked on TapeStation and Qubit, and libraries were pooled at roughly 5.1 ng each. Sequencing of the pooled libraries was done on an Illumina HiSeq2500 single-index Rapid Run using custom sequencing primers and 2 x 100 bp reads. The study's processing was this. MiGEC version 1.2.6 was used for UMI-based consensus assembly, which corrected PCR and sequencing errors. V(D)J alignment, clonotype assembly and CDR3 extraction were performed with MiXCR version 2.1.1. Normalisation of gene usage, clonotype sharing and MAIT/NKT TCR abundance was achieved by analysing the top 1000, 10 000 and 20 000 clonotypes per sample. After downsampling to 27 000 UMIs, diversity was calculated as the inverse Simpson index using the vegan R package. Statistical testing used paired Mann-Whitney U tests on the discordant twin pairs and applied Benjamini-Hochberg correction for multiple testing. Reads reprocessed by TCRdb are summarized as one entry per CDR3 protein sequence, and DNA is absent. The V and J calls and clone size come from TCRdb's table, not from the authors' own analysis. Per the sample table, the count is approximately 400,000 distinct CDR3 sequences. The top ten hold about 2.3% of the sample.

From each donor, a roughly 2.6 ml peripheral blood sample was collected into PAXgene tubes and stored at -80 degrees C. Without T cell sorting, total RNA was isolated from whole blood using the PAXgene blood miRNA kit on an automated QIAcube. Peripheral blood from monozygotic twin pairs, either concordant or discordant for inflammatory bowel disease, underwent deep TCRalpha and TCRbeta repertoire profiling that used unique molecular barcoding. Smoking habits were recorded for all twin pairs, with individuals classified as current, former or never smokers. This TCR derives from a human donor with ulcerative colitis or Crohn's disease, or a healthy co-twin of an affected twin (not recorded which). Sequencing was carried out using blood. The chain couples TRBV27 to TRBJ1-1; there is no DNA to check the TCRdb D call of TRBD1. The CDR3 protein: CASSHNRGRGTEAFF.